This T cell receptor beta chain comes out of a study of cytomegalovirus exposure and HLA in healthy donors. This clone has just a few counts. Antigen unknown. The germline V and J ends were trimmed by 8 bases and 4 bases, with 11 bases remaining between them. The CDR3 contains 12 residues. Germline V gene data show CDR1 as SNHLY and CDR2 as FYNNEI. Findings and caveats of the study: Clonal expansion was found to be greater in HLA-associated TCR beta chains than in equally common others in a later analysis. Within the data, a cluster of highly shared sequence variants was likely a sequencing artifact. Approximately 18,000 TCR beta sequences were associated with HLA alleles at 0.05 false discovery rate in a later analysis.

The PCR made use of 60 Vbeta and 13 Jbeta primers. This table comes from immunoSEQ multiplex PCR, and its TCRdb copy is limited to in-frame clones, with some not included. Of over 100,000 clones listed, just under 75% are singletons. This TCR was sampled from a man in his forties in good health and CMV-seropositive. The rearrangement links TRBV2 to TRBJ1-2; D remains unclear. Input material: PBMCs. The CDR3 coding sequence is TGTGCCAGCCGGAGGTGGAGCTATGGCTACACCTTC. Translating gives CASRRWSYGYTF.